These 31 T cell receptor beta chains share one sample of origin, sequenced in a study of blood T cells in healthy people across ages. A second PCR, run for about 6 to 11 cycles, used a sample-barcoded 5' primer plus a J-beta primer mix. TCRdb re-called the 5' RACE reads with MiXCR, one entry per CDR3 protein. The data contain hundreds of thousands of distinct CDR3 sequences, 40% to 45% of them seen just once; the ten biggest clones take up around 30%. The source material was blood. The source of these receptors is a man older than 75 in good health.

This clonotype was seen repeatedly, ten times or more. The CDR3 sequence is CASSPLFRTDDGYTF. In DNA, the CDR3 is TGTGCCAGCAGCCCCCTTTTCCGTACCGACGATGGCTACACCTTC. The chain recombines TRBV7-2 with TRBJ1-2, with unresolved D. CDR3 size: 15 residues. With 5 bases removed from V and 6 bases from J, the gap between germline ends came to 19 bases. Looked up from germline, CDR1 is SGHTA and CDR2 is FQGNSA.

This clonotype was detected only a few times. The V call is TRBV7-6, the J call TRBJ2-5; 8 nucleotides agree with TRBD2. Germline V gives CDR1 SGHVS, CDR2 FNYEAQ. Trimming at V came to 0 bases and at J to 5 bases, leaving 11 bases not matched to a gene. The CDR3 sequence is 17 residues long. CDR3 coding DNA: TGTGCCAGCAGCTTAGCCCCCACTAGCGGAGCTCAGGAGACCCAGTACTTC. It is translated as CASSLAPTSGAQETQYF.

This clonotype was observed many times. The chain couples TRBV4-3 to TRBJ2-1, with 8 positions matching TRBD2. The V segment lost 1 base and the J segment 5 bases; nucleotides outside the gene matches: 10. The CDR3 spans 17 residues. In germline, CDR1 is LGHNA, CDR2 YSLEER. The CDR3 sequence is CASSQAGRAGANNEQFF. CDR3 coding DNA: TGCGCCAGCAGCCAAGCCGGAAGAGCGGGGGCGAACAATGAGCAGTTCTTC.

Only a few counts were recorded for this clonotype. The genes are TRBV12-3 or TRBV12-4 and TRBJ1-2; D may be TRBD1 (6 bases). This CDR3 contains 14 residues. V was trimmed by 5 bases and J by 4 bases, leaving 14 bases between them. CDR3 sequence: CASSVGGLGYGYTF. The CDR3 nucleotides read TGTGCCAGCAGTGTAGGGGGGCTCGGCTATGGCTACACCTTC.

This chain links TRBV20-1 with TRBJ2-7; the match to TRBD2 covers 11 bases. Germline CDR1 DFQATT, CDR2 SNEGSKA (reference sequence). The CDR3 has 13 residues. With V trimmed by 6 bases and J by 5 bases, 6 bases remained unmatched. The DNA for the CDR3 is TGCAGTGCGTTAGCGGGAGGGCCGCACGAGCAGTACTTC. Residues: CSALAGGPHEQYF.

V is TRBV6-5 and J is TRBJ2-5; D unresolved. The germline V gene has CDR1 MNHEY and CDR2 SVGAGI. This CDR3 is 14 amino acids long. Trimming took 2 bases from V and 11 from J, leaving 18 bases between them. CDR3: CASSYGATSNEQYF. The CDR3 region has the DNA TGTGCCAGCAGTTACGGAGCAACCAGCAATGAGCAGTACTTC.

The chain employs TRBV27 and TRBJ2-7, with 11 nucleotides matching TRBD1. The CDR3 sequence is 18 residues long. Germline lookup yields CDR1 MNHEY and CDR2 SMNVEV (reference sequence). V lost 4 bases, J lost 5 bases, and 16 bases stayed unmatched. The CDR3 region has the DNA TGTGCCAGCAGTTCACGATCCCCGAGGGGACAGGGGGGGCACGAGCAGTACTTC. Translating gives CASSSRSPRGQGGHEQYF.

This chain uses TRBV5-1 with TRBJ2-4; D possibly uses TRBD1 or TRBD2 (5 bases each). V lost 4 bases to trimming and J lost 0 bases, with 17 bases between them. The germline V gene has CDR1 SGHRS and CDR2 YFSETQ. This CDR3 is built from 17 residues. The CDR3 DNA reads TGCGCCAGCAGCAATATAATAGGGACGTTAGCCAAAAACATTCAGTACTTC. The encoded protein is CASSNIIGTLAKNIQYF. Together with reference TRBV5-1 and TRBJ2-4, the CDR3 gives the full variable domain: KAGVTQTPRYLIKTRGQQVTLSCSPISGHRSVSWYQQTPGQGLQFLFEYFSETQRNKGNFPGRFSGRQFSNSRSEMNVSTLELGDSALYLCASSNIIGTLAKNIQYFGAGTRLSVL.

This clonotype occurred a few times. V is TRBV28 and J is TRBJ2-7; TRBD1 aligns across 8 bases. From germline, CDR1 is MDHEN and CDR2 SYDVKM. The CDR3 contains 16 residues. V trimming: 5 bases; J trimming: 6 bases; junction bases outside the gene matches: 15. The CDR3 loop reads CASSPSGTGLRGEQYF. CDR3 in DNA: TGTGCCAGCAGTCCGTCCGGGACAGGTCTTAGGGGCGAGCAGTACTTC.

Here the CDR3 DNA reads TGTGCCAGCAGCTTAGGACTAGCTCCAGAGACCCAGTTCTTC. Its protein is CASSLGLAPETQFF. The V gene is TRBV7-2, the J gene TRBJ2-1; 7 nucleotides align to TRBD2. The CDR3 length is 14 residues. V shed 1 base and J 13 bases; nucleotides not matched to a gene: 10. The germline V gene has CDR1 SGHTA and CDR2 FQGNSA.

This clonotype was observed a handful of times. The chain carries TRBV3-1 and TRBJ2-1, with 9 bases identical to TRBD2. Unmatched junction bases numbered 6, after V lost 1 base and J lost 8 bases. The CDR3 is 15 residues long. Per the germline V gene, CDR1 is LGHDT and CDR2 is YNNKEL (reference sequence). The CDR3 reads CASSQVRRGGDEQFF. The DNA of the CDR3 is TGTGCCAGCAGCCAAGTCCGGCGGGGGGGTGATGAGCAGTTCTTC.

This clonotype was seen more than once but under ten times. The chain employs TRBV7-3 and TRBJ2-7; D remains ambiguous. This CDR3 has 15 amino acids. V lost 0 bases and J 1 base, leaving 10 bases between the germline ends. Germline-derived CDR1 and CDR2 are SGHTA and FQGTGA. The CDR3 region is CASSLTYSLSYEQYF. The CDR3 region has the DNA TGTGCCAGCAGCTTAACGTACAGCCTATCCTACGAGCAGTACTTC. Full variable domain (rest looked up from reference TRBV7-3 and TRBJ2-7): GAGVSQTPSNKVTEKGKYVELRCDPISGHTALYWYRQSLGQGPEFLIYFQGTGAADDSGLPNDRFFAVRPEGSVSTLKIQRTERGDSAVYLCASSLTYSLSYEQYFGPGTRLTVT.

DNA for the CDR3: TGTGCCAGCAGCGTAGGAGAGACAGCGGCGGGCTACACCTTC. As protein: CASSVGETAAGYTF. The gene calls are TRBV7-2 and TRBJ1-2; D is perhaps TRBD1 (5 bases). V dropped 5 bases and J dropped 8 bases, with 18 bases sitting between them. The CDR3 length is 14 residues. Germline V gives CDR1 SGHTA, CDR2 FQGNSA.

The table lists this clonotype with a count of one. The chain links TRBV3-1 to TRBJ2-1; no firm D call. Germline V gives CDR1 LGHDT, CDR2 YNNKEL (reference sequence). Trimming removed 3 bases from V and 8 bases from J, with 5 bases in between. The CDR3 runs 11 residues. The CDR3 DNA follows: TGTGCCAGCAGCCACCCACATGAGCAGTTCTTC. Translating gives CASSHPHEQFF.

The genes are TRBV5-5 and TRBJ1-4, with 10 positions matching TRBD1. The CDR3 is 17 residues long. CDR1 SGHKS and CDR2 YYEKEE come from the germline V gene (reference sequence). After removal of 3 bases from V and 0 bases from J, the junction contained 5 bases not matched to a gene. In nucleotides, the CDR3 is TGTGCCAGCAGCTCCGGGACAGGGGCCTCAACTAATGAAAAACTGTTTTTT. Its translation: CASSSGTGASTNEKLFF.

The V gene is TRBV30, the J gene TRBJ1-1; D is possibly TRBD1 (6 bases). This CDR3 spans 14 amino acids. Deletions cut 8 bases from V and 2 bases from J, with 18 bases between. Germline CDR1 reads GTSNPN; CDR2 reads SVGIG (reference sequence). Here the CDR3 DNA reads TGTGCCGGAAACAACAGGGTTCGCAACACTGAAGCTTTCTTT. Amino acid sequence: CAGNNRVRNTEAFF.

This clonotype turned up a few times. The chain is built from TRBV10-3 and TRBJ1-6, with 7 bases aligning to TRBD1. CDR1 is ENHRY and CDR2 is SYGVKD in the germline V gene. This CDR3 has 14 amino acids. V gave up 3 bases and J gave up 10 bases; unmatched junction bases: 6. The CDR3 DNA reads as TGTGCCATCAGTGAACAGGGGACGAGCTCACCCCTCCACTTT. It specifies CAISEQGTSSPLHF.

As regards this clonotype: One junction end does not reproduce the germline sequence, and a read error may be involved. The chain employs TRBV5-1 and TRBJ1-1; the D is unclear. This CDR3 region has 14 residues. Germline CDR1 SGHRS, CDR2 YFSETQ. The CDR3 region is CASSSGFMNTEAFF. CDR3 sequence (DNA): TGCGCCAGCAGCTCGGGATTTATGAACACCGAAGCTTTCTTT.

The chain recombines TRBV27 with TRBJ1-1, with D unclear. Deletions cut 5 bases from V and 0 bases from J, with 13 bases between. The germline gives CDR1 MNHEY, CDR2 SMNVEV (reference sequence). The CDR3 has 15 residues. CDR3 sequence: CASSKTGFMNTEAFF. The CDR3 region has the DNA TGTGCCAGCAGTAAGACGGGGTTCATGAACACTGAAGCTTTCTTT.

This clonotype was seen once. At one end, the junction sequence differs from germline, possibly due to a read error. The V gene is TRBV20-1, the J gene TRBJ2-7; 8 positions match TRBD1. Germline CDR1 reads DFQATT; CDR2 reads SNEGSKA (reference sequence). The CDR3 covers 13 residues. The CDR3 here is CSALGQASYERYF. The CDR3 bases are TGCAGTGCGCTGGGACAGGCCTCCTACGAGCGGTACTTC.

This chain links TRBV14 with TRBJ2-3, with a weak D call TRBD2 (5 bases). The CDR3 totals 16 residues. With 4 bases removed from V and 2 bases from J, the gap between germline ends came to 16 bases. In germline, CDR1 is SGHDN, CDR2 FVKESK. Written as DNA, the CDR3 is TGTGCCAGCAGCCCAGGACTGCGCGCCTACACAGATACGCAGTATTTT. Its protein is CASSPGLRAYTDTQYF.

On this clonotype: This may stem from a read error, because a much larger clone lies one nucleotide away. The CDR3 coding sequence is TGCAGTGCTAGTGGCCAGGTCTCCTACAATGGGCAGTTCTTC. Translated: CSASGQVSYNGQFF. This chain connects TRBV20-1 to TRBJ2-1; D is undetermined. The CDR3 is made up of 14 amino acids. CDR1 is DFQATT and CDR2 is SNEGSKA in the germline V gene (reference sequence).

DNA for the CDR3: TGTGCCAGCAGCTTTCGCTCGGGGAGGGAGACGCAGTATTTT. It is translated as CASSFRSGRETQYF. The chain employs TRBV7-9 and TRBJ2-3; 7 positions agree with TRBD2. V was clipped by 3 bases and J by 9 bases; unmatched bases: 9. Germline V gene lookup returns CDR1 SEHNR and CDR2 FQNEAQ (reference sequence). CDR3 length equals 14 residues.

A few counts support this clonotype. The V and J genes are TRBV20-1 and TRBJ2-7; tentatively, D is TRBD2 (5 bases). V was cut by 6 bases and J by 3 bases, with 12 bases left in between. The CDR3 runs to 12 residues. The germline gives CDR1 DFQATT, CDR2 SNEGSKA (reference sequence). CDR3 DNA: TGCAGTGCCATAACTAGAGACTACGAGCAGTACTTC. The encoded protein is CSAITRDYEQYF.

This clonotype was counted only a few times. V usage is TRBV29-1 and J usage is TRBJ2-5; D may be TRBD2 (6 bases). This CDR3 spans 13 amino acids. V shed 7 bases and J shed 11 bases, with 23 bases lying between them. CDR1 SQVTM and CDR2 ANQGSEA come from the germline V gene. Written as DNA, the CDR3 is TGCAGCGAGAGGGGAGGTCCAGGTAATGAGCAGTACTTC. Protein product: CSERGGPGNEQYF.

The V and J genes are TRBV28 and TRBJ2-5, with D perhaps TRBD2 (5 bases). Germline lookup yields CDR1 MDHEN and CDR2 SYDVKM. Trimming pared 6 bases from V and 1 base from J, leaving 18 bases between. This CDR3 spans 16 amino acids. As DNA, the CDR3 is TGTGCCAGCAGCTCCGCTAGGGCGGAGGCCCAAGAGACCCAGTACTTC. Amino acids: CASSSARAEAQETQYF.

This clonotype was recorded at least ten times. This chain joins TRBV10-3 and TRBJ2-4; D call uncertain. This CDR3 region has 14 residues. The ends were cut back, 8 bases at V and 0 bases at J, with 11 bases in the middle. Germline CDR1 reads ENHRY; CDR2 reads SYGVKD. The CDR3 DNA follows: TGTGCCATCGTGCCCTCGGGAGCCAAAAACATTCAGTACTTC. Its protein product is CAIVPSGAKNIQYF.

This clonotype was recorded a few times. This chain links TRBV20-1 with TRBJ2-3, with D possibly being TRBD1 (5 bases). This CDR3 region has 12 residues. With 3 bases removed from V and 6 bases from J, the gap between germline ends came to 10 bases. Germline loops: CDR1 DFQATT, CDR2 SNEGSKA (reference sequence). The CDR3 sequence: CSARGRADTQYF. The CDR3 DNA follows: TGCAGTGCTAGGGGCAGGGCGGATACGCAGTATTTT.

This clonotype has more than one count but fewer than ten. The genes are TRBV4-3 and TRBJ1-2; no definite D call. This CDR3 spans 16 amino acids. The germline V gene encodes CDR1 LGHNA and CDR2 YSLEER. Trimming left V 4 bases short and J 4 bases short, with 19 bases between. CDR3 sequence: CASSLEHEGLGYGYTF. The CDR3 DNA follows: TGCGCCAGCAGCCTCGAACACGAGGGCTTAGGCTATGGCTACACCTTC.

This clonotype was observed a handful of times. The chain links TRBV20-1 to TRBJ2-1; D perhaps matches TRBD2 (6 bases). The CDR3 extends over 13 amino acids. Germline V gene data show CDR1 as DFQATT and CDR2 as SNEGSKA (reference sequence). V lost 6 bases to trimming and J lost 8 bases, with 17 bases between them. The CDR3 sequence is CSADSISGDEQFF. The CDR3 DNA reads TGCAGTGCAGACTCTATTAGCGGCGATGAGCAGTTCTTC.

The chain has TRBV18 and TRBJ1-2; TRBD1 might be the D (6 bases). Trimming took 8 bases from V and 1 from J, leaving 11 bases between them. The CDR3 extends over 13 amino acids. CDR1 is KGHSH and CDR2 is LQKENI in the germline V gene. CDR3 protein: CASRDILNYGYTF. In DNA, the CDR3 is TGTGCCAGCAGGGACATTCTTAACTATGGCTACACCTTC. Full variable domain (remainder filled in from reference TRBV18 and TRBJ1-2): NAGVMQNPRHLVRRRGQEARLRCSPMKGHSHVYWYRQLPEEGLKFMVYLQKENIIDESGMPKERFSAEFPKEGPSILRIQQVVRGDSAAYFCASRDILNYGYTFGSGTRLTVV.